The 17 T cell receptor beta chains below all came from one sample that was sequenced in a study of response to subunit inactivated influenza vaccine. In TCRdb, the RT-PCR reads were re-called with MiXCR into one record per CDR3 protein. The sample lists hundreds of thousands of distinct CDR3 sequences; just over 20% were seen once. The sample was PBMCs from blood, taken approximately 20 months after vaccination. The receptors derive from a man aged 50-75 years who received an inactivated influenza vaccine.

The chain is built from TRBV7-2 and TRBJ1-2, with a tentative D call TRBD1 (5 bases). The CDR3 length is 14 residues. V lost 5 bases and J lost 0, with 10 bases in between. CDR1 and CDR2 (germline): SGHTA, FQGNSA. The CDR3: CASSGAVSNYGYTF. The CDR3 DNA is TGTGCCAGCAGCGGGGCCGTCTCTAACTATGGCTACACCTTC.

The V gene is TRBV12-3 or TRBV12-4, the J gene TRBJ1-1; 9 bases align to TRBD1. Trimming at V came to 6 bases and at J to 7 bases, leaving 6 bases not matched to a gene. CDR3 length equals 13 residues. CDR3 in DNA: TGTGCCAGCAGGTTACAGGGGGCAAATGAAGCTTTCTTT. Protein sequence: CASRLQGANEAFF.

This clonotype has only a few counts. The chain joins TRBV19 to TRBJ1-3; tentative D call: TRBD1 (5 bases). CDR1 is LNHDA and CDR2 is SQIVND in the germline V gene (reference sequence). V was pared by 4 bases and J by 0 bases, with 13 bases between. This CDR3 is 16 amino acids long. The CDR3 nucleotides read TGTGCCAGTAGTACAACAGGCGGAGGCTCTGGAAACACCATATATTTT. It yields the protein CASSTTGGGSGNTIYF.

This clonotype was found a few times. The chain links TRBV12-3 or TRBV12-4 to TRBJ1-4, with a tentative D call TRBD1 (5 bases). The CDR3 runs 14 residues. Trimming took 8 bases from V and 1 from J, leaving 11 bases between them. This CDR3 is CASCLDRTNEKLFF. The CDR3 bases are TGTGCCAGCTGCCTTGACAGAACTAATGAAAAACTGTTTTTT.

The rearrangement joins TRBV5-4 to TRBJ2-1, with D tentatively TRBD2 (6 bases). V was clipped by 5 bases and J by 1 base, with 10 bases between them. Germline values: CDR1 SGHNT, CDR2 YYREEE (reference sequence). This CDR3 has 14 residues. This CDR3 is CASREGRSYNEQFF. DNA for the CDR3: TGTGCCAGCAGAGAGGGGAGGTCCTACAATGAGCAGTTCTTC.

A note on this clonotype: A single base separates this from a much larger clone, so it may be a read error. V and J are TRBV12-3 or TRBV12-4 and TRBJ1-2; a possible D gene is TRBD1 (5 bases). This CDR3 spans 13 amino acids. In DNA form, the CDR3 reads TGTGCCAGCAGTCTACAGGAAAACTATCGCTACACCTTC. Amino acids: CASSLQENYRYTF.

This clonotype was seen more than once but under ten times. This sequence joins TRBV2 and TRBJ2-1; TRBD1 agrees at 11 bases. Germline assignment: CDR1 SNHLY and CDR2 FYNNEI. Losses at the gene ends were 6 bases for V and 0 bases for J; bases not matched to a gene: 4. The CDR3 is made up of 16 amino acids. The chain's CDR3 is CASRAGTGGSYNEQFF. In DNA, the CDR3 is TGTGCCAGCAGGGCCGGGACAGGGGGCTCCTACAATGAGCAGTTCTTC. Using reference TRBV2 and TRBJ2-1 for the parts outside the CDR3, the full variable domain is EPEVTQTPSHQVTQMGQEVILRCVPISNHLYFYWYRQILGQKVEFLVSFYNNEISEKSEIFDDQFSVERPDGSNFTLKIRSTKLEDSAMYFCASRAGTGGSYNEQFFGPGTRLTVL.

The V gene is TRBV4-2, the J gene TRBJ2-3; 7 bases line up with TRBD2. This CDR3 spans 15 amino acids. The V gene's germline CDR1 is LGHNA and CDR2 YNFKEQ. Unmatched junction bases numbered 5, after V lost 0 bases and J lost 5 bases. The CDR3 here is CASSQEGGGGDTQYF. DNA for the CDR3: TGTGCCAGCAGCCAAGAAGGCGGGGGTGGAGATACGCAGTATTTT.

This clonotype came up a few times. This chain links TRBV20-1 with TRBJ2-7; tentatively, D is TRBD1 (6 bases). Trimming cost V 1 base and J 2 bases, with 15 bases left between them. CDR1 is DFQATT, CDR2 SNEGSKA, per germline (reference sequence). The CDR3 runs 15 residues. Here the CDR3 DNA reads TGCAGTGCTAGAGCTCTCGGGACAATGGCCTACGAGCAGTACTTC. It translates to CSARALGTMAYEQYF.

The chain joins TRBV25-1 to TRBJ2-5; the match to TRBD1 covers 9 bases. Germline V gives CDR1 MGHDK, CDR2 SYGVNS. V shed 5 bases and J 4 bases; nucleotides not matched to a gene: 11. This CDR3 spans 16 amino acids. Written as DNA, the CDR3 is TGTGCCAGCAGTCCAACCGGGACAGGGAGTGGAGAGACCCAGTACTTC. Encoded protein: CASSPTGTGSGETQYF. Filled out from reference TRBV25-1 and TRBJ2-5, the complete variable domain reads EADIYQTPRYLVIGTGKKITLECSQTMGHDKMYWYQQDPGMELHLIHYSYGVNSTEKGDLSSESTVSRIRTEHFPLTLESARPSHTSQYLCASSPTGTGSGETQYFGPGTRLLVL.

Notes on this clonotype: One junction end disagrees with the germline gene, perhaps due to a read error. CDR3 residues: CAISESTVYNSPLQF. As DNA, the CDR3 is TGTGCCATCAGTGAGTCGACAGTTTATAATTCACCCCTCCAATTT. This rearrangement joins TRBV10-3 to TRBJ1-6, with a tentative D call TRBD1 (5 bases). The CDR3 is made up of 15 amino acids. In germline, CDR1 is ENHRY, CDR2 SYGVKD.

This clonotype occurred a few times. The chain combines TRBV29-1 with TRBJ2-7, with D unclear. The CDR3 sequence is 13 residues long. Germline V CDR1 and CDR2: SQVTM, ANQGSEA. V lost 2 bases and J lost 3, with 11 bases in between. CDR3 nucleotide sequence: TGCAGCGTTGAATTGGCCGGTAGCTACGAGCAGTACTTC. It codes for CSVELAGSYEQYF.

The CDR3, as DNA: TGTGCCTGGAGAGGTGATACGAACACCGGGGAGCTGTTTTTT. It is translated as CAWRGDTNTGELFF. This chain joins TRBV30 and TRBJ2-2; no definite D call. Trimming removed 3 bases from V and 0 bases from J, with 8 bases in between. This CDR3 comprises 14 residues. From germline, CDR1 is GTSNPN and CDR2 SVGIG (reference sequence).

The chain links TRBV24-1 to TRBJ2-2, with a tentative D call TRBD1 (5 bases). The germline CDR1 and CDR2 sequences are KGHDR and SFDVKD. The CDR3 sequence is 12 residues long. V was trimmed by 6 bases and J by 4 bases, leaving 5 bases between them. The CDR3 nucleotides are TGTGCCACCAGTCAGGGCACCGGGGAGCTGTTTTTT. Translating gives CATSQGTGELFF.

This clonotype was counted many times. The chain carries TRBV20-1 and TRBJ1-1; perhaps TRBD1 as D (6 bases). Germline V gene sequence: CDR1 DFQATT, CDR2 SNEGSKA (reference sequence). This CDR3 has 15 amino acids. The germline V and J ends were trimmed by 5 bases and 0 bases, with 16 bases remaining between them. CDR3 DNA: TGCAGTGCTCGTAAGGGGGGCCACATGAACACTGAAGCTTTCTTT. This encodes CSARKGGHMNTEAFF.

The V call is TRBV18, the J call TRBJ1-2; 8 nucleotides line up with TRBD1. CDR3 size: 15 residues. V lost 6 bases, J lost 6 bases, and 12 bases stayed unmatched. Germline V gene sequence: CDR1 KGHSH, CDR2 LQKENI. The CDR3 DNA reads as TGTGCCAGCTCCCCCGGGACAGGCTCCTTCGATGGCTACACCTTC. Its translation: CASSPGTGSFDGYTF.

V gene TRBV12-3 or TRBV12-4 combines with J gene TRBJ2-7; D remains unclear. The germline V and J ends were trimmed by 3 bases and 6 bases, with 15 bases remaining between them. The CDR3 contains 14 residues. CDR3 nucleotides: TGTGCCAGCAGTTTTAGTGGGTCCCTCGGCGAGCAGTACTTC. Amino acids: CASSFSGSLGEQYF.